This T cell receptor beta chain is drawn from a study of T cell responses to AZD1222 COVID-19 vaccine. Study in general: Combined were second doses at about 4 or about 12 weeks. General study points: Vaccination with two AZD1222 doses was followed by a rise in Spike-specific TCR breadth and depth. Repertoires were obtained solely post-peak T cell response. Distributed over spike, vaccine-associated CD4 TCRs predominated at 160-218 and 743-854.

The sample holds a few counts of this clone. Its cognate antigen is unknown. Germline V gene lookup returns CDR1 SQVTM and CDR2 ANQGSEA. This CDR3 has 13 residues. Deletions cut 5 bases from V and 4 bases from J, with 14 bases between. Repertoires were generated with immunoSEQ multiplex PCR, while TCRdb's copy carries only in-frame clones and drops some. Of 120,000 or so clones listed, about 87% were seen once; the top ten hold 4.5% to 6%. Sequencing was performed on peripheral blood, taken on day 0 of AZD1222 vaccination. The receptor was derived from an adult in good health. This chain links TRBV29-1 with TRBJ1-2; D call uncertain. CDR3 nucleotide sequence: TGCAGCGTTTTCTTAGTCTCCTCCTATGGCTACACCTTC. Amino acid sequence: CSVFLVSSYGYTF.